Shown below are 29 T cell receptor beta chains from a single sample sequenced in a study of shared clonotypes between healthy human individuals. Clones were read by immunoSEQ multiplex PCR, and TCRdb kept only the in-frame ones, dropping some. This sample has roughly 720,000 clones, with 90% found just once. Sequencing was carried out using memory CD8+ T cells from PBMCs. The subset here: CD45RO+ cells pooled with CCR7-negative TemRA cells. The receptors were gathered from a man younger than 30 in good health. Some clones in this sample may be carry-over from other donors' samples.

The chain uses TRBV4-1 and TRBJ2-1; D unclear. V dropped 1 base and J dropped 10 bases, with 8 bases sitting between them. There are 12 residues in the CDR3. Germline V gene data show CDR1 as MGHRA and CDR2 as YSYEKL. CDR3 sequence (DNA): TGCGCCAGCAGCCAAGGCCTATGGGAGCAGTTCTTC. This encodes CASSQGLWEQFF.

V and J are TRBV19 and TRBJ1-5; TRBD1 matches 9 bases. The CDR3 is 14 amino acids. Trimming cost V 7 bases and J 6 bases; bases outside gene matches: 7. Germline CDR1 reads LNHDA; CDR2 reads SQIVND (reference sequence). CDR3 in amino acids: CASKLQGAFQPQHF. In DNA, the CDR3 is TGTGCCAGTAAATTACAGGGGGCTTTTCAGCCCCAGCATTTT.

This chain connects TRBV19 to TRBJ2-7; 7 bases map to TRBD1. Unmatched junction bases numbered 5, after V lost 6 bases and J lost 3 bases. Germline V gene lookup returns CDR1 LNHDA and CDR2 SQIVND (reference sequence). The CDR3 length is 13 residues. The CDR3 bases are TGTGCCAGTAGCGAAGGACAGGTCTACGAGCAGTACTTC. Residues: CASSEGQVYEQYF.

CDR3 in amino acids: CASSPLNARTYEQYF. The CDR3 DNA follows: TGTGCCAGCAGCCCCTTAAACGCCAGAACTTACGAGCAGTACTTC. The genes are TRBV13 and TRBJ2-7, with D hard to call. The CDR3 extends over 15 amino acids. Germline-derived CDR1 and CDR2 are PRHDT and FYEKMQ (reference sequence). Between the trimmed V and J ends, which lost 5 bases and 4 bases, there was a span of 18 bases.

The chain recombines TRBV27 with TRBJ2-1; D ambiguous. CDR1 and CDR2 (germline): MNHEY, SMNVEV (reference sequence). V dropped 7 bases and J dropped 3 bases, with 16 bases sitting between them. The CDR3 length is 15 residues. DNA of the CDR3: TGTGCCAGCAACCTGGGCGGTGGCTACTACAATGAGCAGTTCTTC. Translation gives CASNLGGGYYNEQFF.

This sequence joins TRBV14 and TRBJ2-7; the D gene is possibly TRBD1 (6 bases). Trimming pared 0 bases from V and 2 bases from J, leaving 11 bases between. The CDR3 is made up of 15 amino acids. Germline V gene lookup returns CDR1 SGHDN and CDR2 FVKESK. CDR3 in amino acids: CASSQEGGLAYEQYF. The CDR3, as DNA: TGTGCCAGCAGCCAAGAAGGGGGTCTCGCCTACGAGCAGTACTTC.

V gene TRBV30 combines with J gene TRBJ2-7; TRBD1 aligns across 7 bases. Trimming cost V 0 bases and J 2 bases; bases outside gene matches: 1. This CDR3 has 13 amino acids. The germline CDR1 and CDR2 sequences are GTSNPN and SVGIG (reference sequence). CDR3 DNA sequence: TGTGCCTGGAGTGTAGGACAGGCCTACGAGCAGTACTTC. Residues: CAWSVGQAYEQYF. Variable domain in full (rest from reference TRBV30 and TRBJ2-7): SQTIHQWPATLVQPVGSPLSLECTVEGTSNPNLYWYRQAAGRGLQLLFYSVGIGQISSEVPQNLSASRPQDRQFILSSKKLLLSDSGFYLCAWSVGQAYEQYFGPGTRLTVT.

The gene calls are TRBV9 and TRBJ1-1; D not resolved. CDR3 length: 15 residues. Looked up from germline, CDR1 is SGDLS and CDR2 is YYNGEE. V lost 0 bases to trimming and J lost 0 bases, with 9 bases between them. This CDR3 reads CASSVVGSLNTEAFF. As DNA, the CDR3 is TGTGCCAGCAGCGTAGTGGGGTCATTGAACACTGAAGCTTTCTTT.

The J gene is TRBJ1-1, the V gene TRBV27, with D perhaps matching TRBD1 (6 bases). CDR3 length: 14 residues. Trimming took 5 bases from V and 4 from J, leaving 14 bases between them. Germline V gene lookup returns CDR1 MNHEY and CDR2 SMNVEV (reference sequence). CDR3 bases: TGTGCCAGCAGTCTATTGACAGGAGTCACTGAAGCTTTCTTT. Residues: CASSLLTGVTEAFF.

V usage is TRBV7-6 and J usage is TRBJ2-2, with D possibly being TRBD2 (6 bases). V was trimmed by 5 bases and J by 7 bases, leaving 20 bases between them. CDR1 and CDR2 from the germline V gene are SGHVS and FNYEAQ. The CDR3 runs to 16 residues. CDR3 sequence (DNA): TGTGCCAGCAGCCTCCCCGTCGGAGGGGTGAGCGGGGAGCTGTTTTTT. Translated, it gives CASSLPVGGVSGELFF.

The CDR3 DNA reads TGTGCCAGCAGCTCCAGACAGGGGAACAATGAGCAGTTCTTC. As protein: CASSSRQGNNEQFF. The chain uses TRBV9 and TRBJ2-1; 8 positions agree with TRBD1. CDR3 length equals 14 residues. Trimming removed 4 bases from V and 5 bases from J; junction bases left unmatched: 5. CDR1 and CDR2 (germline): SGDLS, YYNGEE.

The count of this clone is one. The rearrangement uses TRBV5-1 and TRBJ2-7; 9 nucleotides align to TRBD1. This CDR3 is built from 16 residues. J was trimmed by 5 bases and V by 0 bases; bases with no gene match: 9. The germline CDR1 and CDR2 sequences are SGHRS and YFSETQ. The DNA for the CDR3 is TGCGCCAGCAGCTTGGCTCTGGGACAGGGATACCACGAGCAGTACTTC. Translated, it gives CASSLALGQGYHEQYF.

The rearrangement joins TRBV4-3 to TRBJ2-3; the D is unclear. Germline CDR1 reads LGHNA; CDR2 reads YSLEER. The CDR3 runs to 13 residues. V was cut by 0 bases and J by 6 bases, with 7 bases left in between. The CDR3 nucleotides are TGCGCCAGCAGCCAAGATTCCGCGGATACGCAGTATTTT. It codes for CASSQDSADTQYF.

This sequence joins TRBV19 and TRBJ2-3; tentatively, D is TRBD1 or TRBD2 (7 bases each). Germline V gives CDR1 LNHDA, CDR2 SQIVND (reference sequence). The ends were cut back, 4 bases at V and 5 bases at J, with 10 bases in the middle. This CDR3 is 13 amino acids long. The CDR3 loop is CASSTGGGDTQYF. CDR3 bases: TGTGCCAGTAGTACAGGGGGGGGAGATACGCAGTATTTT.

This clone was seen only once. CDR3 in amino acids: CASSLPGTSRTGELFF. CDR3 DNA sequence: TGCGCCAGCAGCCTGCCCGGGACTAGTCGTACCGGGGAGCTGTTTTTT. The chain has TRBV4-1 and TRBJ2-2; 8 positions match TRBD2. Germline trimming cut 4 bases from V and 5 bases from J; bases unmatched to any gene: 9. The CDR3 runs 16 residues. Germline loops: CDR1 MGHRA, CDR2 YSYEKL.

J is TRBJ1-1 and V is TRBV7-9; 8 nucleotides agree with TRBD1. Trimming took 4 bases from V and 5 from J; bases not matched to a gene: 9. Germline CDR1 reads SEHNR; CDR2 reads FQNEAQ (reference sequence). The CDR3 has 15 residues. The CDR3 region is CASSSPNRGGTEAFF. Here the CDR3 DNA reads TGTGCCAGCAGCTCACCAAACAGGGGGGGAACTGAAGCTTTCTTT.

The V and J genes are TRBV29-1 and TRBJ1-2; D may be TRBD1 (5 bases). In germline, CDR1 is SQVTM, CDR2 ANQGSEA. V was clipped by 4 bases and J by 3 bases, with 12 bases between them. The length of the CDR3 is 13 residues. This chain's CDR3 is CSVVSLQDYGYTF. The CDR3 DNA follows: TGCAGCGTTGTTTCATTACAGGACTATGGCTACACCTTC.

The chain carries TRBV19 and TRBJ2-3; D is perhaps TRBD2 (5 bases). This CDR3 contains 15 residues. Germline loops: CDR1 LNHDA, CDR2 SQIVND (reference sequence). Trimming cost V 2 bases and J 2 bases, with 11 bases left between them. The CDR3 DNA sequence: TGTGCCAGTAGTATAACTAGGGTTCCCACAGATACGCAGTATTTT. It encodes CASSITRVPTDTQYF.

The CDR3, as DNA: TGTGCCAGCGCACGGGGGCCCGGGGAGCTGTTTTTT. It is translated as CASARGPGELFF. V usage is TRBV25-1 and J usage is TRBJ2-2; D possibly matches TRBD1 or TRBD2 (6 bases each). V was shortened by 8 bases and J by 6 bases, with 10 bases between the two germline ends. From germline, CDR1 is MGHDK and CDR2 SYGVNS. The CDR3 length is 12 residues. Supplemented by reference TRBV25-1 and TRBJ2-2, the full variable domain reads EADIYQTPRYLVIGTGKKITLECSQTMGHDKMYWYQQDPGMELHLIHYSYGVNSTEKGDLSSESTVSRIRTEHFPLTLESARPSHTSQYLCASARGPGELFFGEGSRLTVL.

The gene calls are TRBV10-3 and TRBJ2-1; perhaps TRBD1 as D (5 bases). Trimming pared 3 bases from V and 7 bases from J, leaving 13 bases between. Germline values: CDR1 ENHRY, CDR2 SYGVKD. This CDR3 region has 14 residues. The CDR3 protein is CAISDLPQGNEQFF. CDR3 sequence (DNA): TGTGCCATCAGTGACCTCCCTCAGGGAAATGAGCAGTTCTTC.

The chain uses TRBV10-3 and TRBJ2-5; 7 bases map to TRBD2. Looked up from germline, CDR1 is ENHRY and CDR2 is SYGVKD. The CDR3 runs 13 residues. V dropped 10 bases and J dropped 3; count of bases not matched to a gene: 8. CDR3 nucleotides: TGTGCCACCAGCGGGATCCTCGAAGAGACCCAGTACTTC. It specifies CATSGILEETQYF.

This clone was detected ten times or more. The chain combines TRBV28 with TRBJ2-3; the match to TRBD2 covers 15 bases. Losses at the gene ends were 7 bases for V and 8 bases for J; bases not matched to a gene: 13. The V gene's germline CDR1 is MDHEN and CDR2 SYDVKM. This CDR3 is built from 17 residues. Here the CDR3 DNA reads TGTGCCAGCACAGGACTAGCGGGAGGGGCACAGACGGGTACGCAGTATTTT. Its protein is CASTGLAGGAQTGTQYF.

The chain couples TRBV23-1 to TRBJ2-3, with D perhaps TRBD1 (5 bases). TRBV23-1 is filed as an ORF, its function uncertain. This CDR3 has 15 residues. Trimming stripped 4 bases from V and 2 bases from J, with 13 bases between. The CDR3 spells CASSPKQDHTDTQYF. In nucleotides, the CDR3 is TGCGCCAGCAGTCCAAAACAGGATCACACAGATACGCAGTATTTT.

The chain joins TRBV11-2 to TRBJ2-7, with D uncertain. Germline V gene data show CDR1 as SGHAT and CDR2 as FQNNGV. Trimming shortened V by 1 base and J by 3 bases, and 10 bases separated the two germline ends. CDR3 length: 14 amino acids. The CDR3 nucleotides read TGTGCCAGCAGCTTAGGGCGACGAATCTACGAGCAGTACTTC. This translates into CASSLGRRIYEQYF.

V is TRBV7-6 and J is TRBJ1-1; 8 bases map to TRBD1. Looked up from germline, CDR1 is SGHVS and CDR2 is FNYEAQ. The CDR3 sequence is 14 residues long. V was pared by 5 bases and J by 2 bases, with 4 bases of the junction left unmatched. The CDR3 spells CASSTGQGNTEAFF. CDR3 coding DNA: TGTGCCAGCAGCACAGGACAGGGAAACACTGAAGCTTTCTTT.

This rearrangement joins TRBV7-6 to TRBJ2-7; tentative D call: TRBD2 (6 bases). V was pared by 1 base and J by 2 bases, with 9 bases between. Germline CDR1 and CDR2: SGHVS and FNYEAQ. This CDR3 has 14 amino acids. Here the CDR3 reads CASSLGGTAYEQYF. The CDR3 bases are TGTGCCAGCAGCTTAGGGGGGACTGCCTACGAGCAGTACTTC.

Only a few counts were recorded for this clone. This chain joins TRBV19 and TRBJ1-6, with a possible D match to TRBD1 (5 bases). Deletions cut 5 bases from V and 7 bases from J, with 18 bases between. CDR1 is LNHDA and CDR2 is SQIVND in the germline V gene (reference sequence). The CDR3 covers 16 residues. In nucleotides, the CDR3 is TGTGCCAGTAGTCCCCGGGACGCAGGCGGAAATTCACCCCTCCACTTT. Protein sequence: CASSPRDAGGNSPLHF.

The chain joins TRBV6-1 to TRBJ1-1, with D uncertain. Trimming shortened V by 6 bases and J by 8 bases, and 10 bases separated the two germline ends. The CDR3 has 11 amino acids. Germline-derived CDR1 and CDR2 are MNHNS and SASEGT. The chain's CDR3 is CASSTTREAFF. In DNA form, the CDR3 reads TGTGCCAGCAGCACAACCCGGGAAGCTTTCTTT.

The chain links TRBV28 to TRBJ2-7; TRBD2 aligns across 16 bases. V trimming: 3 bases; J trimming: 2 bases; junction bases outside the gene matches: 13. CDR1 and CDR2 (germline): MDHEN, SYDVKM. The CDR3 contains 20 residues. DNA for the CDR3: TGTGCCAGCAGTTTTCCGGGGACTAGCGGGAGGGCCGACCTAACCTACGAGCAGTACTTC. Amino acids: CASSFPGTSGRADLTYEQYF.